One and the same sample provided the 22 T cell receptor beta chains below, sequenced in a study of T cells in Graves' hyperthyroidism and ophthalmopathy. TCR beta CDR3 regions were amplified from RNA transcripts. Primed by the HTBI set, a first-round RT-PCR was run on the TCR CDR3. Via MiXCR, TCRdb re-called the multiplex PCR reads, giving one row per CDR3 protein. The sample lists roughly 710,000 distinct CDR3 sequences, approximately 36% occurring once. The sample consisted of blood. The receptors originated from a woman aged 40 to 49 with Graves' hyperthyroidism.

The chain joins TRBV6-5 to TRBJ1-3, with D uncertain. CDR1 is MNHEY, CDR2 SVGAGI, per germline. With 0 bases removed from V and 0 bases from J, the gap between germline ends came to 12 bases. The CDR3 sequence is 17 residues long. The CDR3, as DNA: TGTGCCAGCAGTTACTCGTTTGCCAGCAACTCTGGAAACACCATATATTTT. It yields the protein CASSYSFASNSGNTIYF.

This clonotype was detected only a few times. The gene calls are TRBV12-3 or TRBV12-4 and TRBJ2-7; tentative D call: TRBD2 (6 bases). The CDR3 loop spans 17 amino acids. The V end lost 0 bases, the J end lost 2 bases, and 17 bases lay between the germline ends. The chain's CDR3 is CASSLAFGGPTTYEQYF. CDR3 in DNA: TGTGCCAGCAGTTTAGCCTTTGGAGGGCCCACCACCTACGAGCAGTACTTC.

In its sample, this clonotype was seen a few times. At one of its ends the junction is not consistent with the germline gene, which may arise from a read error. The chain carries TRBV6-6 and TRBJ1-2, with D unclear. The CDR3 runs 10 residues. Germline CDR1 reads MNHNY; CDR2 reads SVGAGI (reference sequence). CDR3 protein: CASSPRQNIF. CDR3 DNA sequence: TGTGCCAGCAGTCCCCGGCAAAACATCTTC.

This chain connects TRBV5-6 to TRBJ1-2; D not certain. The CDR3 totals 12 residues. The V end lost 5 bases, the J end lost 8 bases, and 13 bases lay between the germline ends. Germline V gene sequence: CDR1 SGHDT, CDR2 YYEEEE. In DNA form, the CDR3 reads TGTGCCAGCAGGCGAGACACAGAGGGCTACACCTTC. Translating gives CASRRDTEGYTF. The variable domain in full, with the rest retrieved from reference TRBV5-6 and TRBJ1-2, is DAGVTQSPTHLIKTRGQQVTLRCSPKSGHDTVSWYQQALGQGPQFIFQYYEEEERQRGNFPDRFSGHQFPNYSSELNVNALLLGDSALYLCASRRDTEGYTFGSGTRLTVV.

The V call is TRBV6-6, the J call TRBJ1-2, with D unclear. CDR3 length: 15 residues. Germline CDR1 and CDR2: MNHNY and SVGAGI (reference sequence). V was cut by 6 bases and J by 5 bases, with 19 bases left in between. In DNA, the CDR3 is TGTGCCAGCAGAGAATCGGTCGGCAGAGCTTATGGCTACACCTTC. This sequence encodes CASRESVGRAYGYTF.

The chain links TRBV20-1 to TRBJ2-2; D ambiguous. Germline V CDR1 and CDR2: DFQATT, SNEGSKA (reference sequence). Trimming stripped 0 bases from V and 4 bases from J, with 6 bases between. This CDR3 is 13 amino acids long. The CDR3 region is CSARDTSTGELFF. CDR3 nucleotide sequence: TGCAGTGCTAGAGATACGAGCACCGGGGAGCTGTTTTTT.

This clonotype was seen a handful of times. V gene TRBV9 combines with J gene TRBJ2-7; possibly TRBD1 or TRBD2 for D (5 bases each). The CDR3 totals 14 residues. The germline V gene encodes CDR1 SGDLS and CDR2 YYNGEE. Trimming removed 7 bases at V and 6 bases at J, with 20 bases between. CDR3 sequence: CASGLGTGMSEQYF. DNA for the CDR3: TGTGCCAGCGGACTGGGGACGGGGATGTCCGAGCAGTACTTC.

This clonotype has just one count. J is TRBJ1-1 and V is TRBV25-1; unclear D gene. The length of the CDR3 is 13 residues. Germline CDR1 reads MGHDK; CDR2 reads SYGVNS. The V end lost 8 bases, the J end lost 4 bases, and 14 bases lay between the germline ends. In DNA form, the CDR3 reads TGTGCCAGCTTACGTCAGTTGGGCACTGAAGCTTTCTTT. This translates into CASLRQLGTEAFF.

The CDR3 sequence is CASSFPGLEAETQYF. The CDR3 DNA is TGTGCCAGCAGCTTTCCGGGACTAGAGGCCGAGACCCAGTACTTC. The rearrangement joins TRBV7-2 to TRBJ2-5; 8 positions agree with TRBD2. V was clipped by 3 bases and J by 5 bases; unmatched bases: 8. The CDR3 loop spans 15 amino acids. Germline loops: CDR1 SGHTA, CDR2 FQGNSA.

This clonotype showed up just a few times. The chain links TRBV5-1 to TRBJ1-1; D is uncertain. Trimming took off 1 base at V and 0 bases at J, with 13 bases between the two ends. Looked up from germline, CDR1 is SGHRS and CDR2 is YFSETQ. CDR3 length: 16 residues. The chain's CDR3 is CASSLSQGFMNTEAFF. The DNA for the CDR3 is TGCGCCAGCAGCTTGAGTCAAGGGTTCATGAACACTGAAGCTTTCTTT. Complete variable domain (other parts from reference TRBV5-1 and TRBJ1-1): KAGVTQTPRYLIKTRGQQVTLSCSPISGHRSVSWYQQTPGQGLQFLFEYFSETQRNKGNFPGRFSGRQFSNSRSEMNVSTLELGDSALYLCASSLSQGFMNTEAFFGQGTRLTVV.

The chain carries TRBV19 and TRBJ1-2, with D possibly matching TRBD1 (6 bases). CDR3 length equals 13 residues. Trimming cost V 6 bases and J 6 bases, with 14 bases left between them. The germline V gene encodes CDR1 LNHDA and CDR2 SQIVND (reference sequence). The CDR3: CASSTGWTDGYTF. As DNA, the CDR3 is TGTGCCAGTAGCACAGGGTGGACGGATGGCTACACCTTC.

CDR3 in amino acids: CASSAGAYNEQFF. CDR3 sequence (DNA): TGCGCCAGCAGTGCCGGGGCCTACAATGAGCAGTTCTTC. This chain links TRBV10-2 with TRBJ2-7, with D possibly TRBD2 on 5 matching bases. The J call could be wrong; TRBJ2-1 is a better fit for the DNA end. Germline V gene sequence: CDR1 WSHSY, CDR2 SAAADI. The CDR3 has 13 residues.

The V call is TRBV6-5, the J call TRBJ1-4, with TRBD1 as a possible D gene (5 bases). Germline assignment: CDR1 MNHEY and CDR2 SVGAGI. This CDR3 has 14 residues. The V gene lost 4 bases and the J gene lost 8 bases, with 14 bases spanning the gap. CDR3 in amino acids: CASSLTAFMEKLFF. In nucleotides, the CDR3 is TGTGCCAGCAGTTTGACAGCCTTTATGGAAAAACTGTTTTTT.

In its sample, this clonotype was seen a few times. This rearrangement joins TRBV19 to TRBJ1-5; D may be TRBD1 (6 bases). This CDR3 contains 14 residues. The germline gives CDR1 LNHDA, CDR2 SQIVND (reference sequence). The V end lost 9 bases, the J end lost 4 bases, and 16 bases lay between the germline ends. The CDR3 sequence: CASSYRDTNQPQHF. CDR3 bases: TGTGCCAGCAGTTACCGGGACACGAATCAGCCCCAGCATTTT.

The chain uses TRBV5-1 and TRBJ1-3; 8 nucleotides match TRBD1. Germline V gene data show CDR1 as SGHRS and CDR2 as YFSETQ. V shed 0 bases, J shed 4 bases, and the junction held 6 bases outside the gene matches. The length of the CDR3 is 16 residues. DNA for the CDR3: TGCGCCAGCAGCTTGGATCCGACAGGGGCCGGAAACACCATATATTTT. Translating it yields CASSLDPTGAGNTIYF. Combining the CDR3 with reference TRBV5-1 and TRBJ1-3 gives the whole variable domain KAGVTQTPRYLIKTRGQQVTLSCSPISGHRSVSWYQQTPGQGLQFLFEYFSETQRNKGNFPGRFSGRQFSNSRSEMNVSTLELGDSALYLCASSLDPTGAGNTIYFGEGSWLTVV.

The genes are TRBV5-1 and TRBJ2-3; D gene ambiguous. V gave up 7 bases and J gave up 0 bases, with 9 bases separating them. CDR3 length: 13 amino acids. The germline V gene has CDR1 SGHRS and CDR2 YFSETQ. CDR3: CASRSYSTDTQYF. The CDR3 bases are TGCGCCAGCCGATCCTACAGCACAGATACGCAGTATTTT.

This clonotype was picked up many times. V usage is TRBV20-1 and J usage is TRBJ2-7, with D hard to call. Germline CDR1 and CDR2: DFQATT and SNEGSKA (reference sequence). V dropped 7 bases and J dropped 6 bases, with 22 bases sitting between them. This CDR3 spans 14 amino acids. As DNA, the CDR3 is TGCAGTGGCAAGAAGCGCGGAGAGGCGTCCGAGCAGTACTTC. Translated, it gives CSGKKRGEASEQYF.

This clonotype came up a few times. The genes are TRBV4-3 and TRBJ2-7, with D perhaps being TRBD1 or TRBD2 (5 bases each). Germline CDR1 LGHNA, CDR2 YSLEER. The CDR3 runs 15 residues. V was shortened by 0 bases and J by 3 bases, with 12 bases between the two germline ends. Here the CDR3 reads CASSQDRDQLYEQYF. Written as DNA, the CDR3 is TGCGCCAGCAGCCAAGATAGGGACCAGCTCTACGAGCAGTACTTC.

The sample holds a few counts of this clonotype. The chain links TRBV13 to TRBJ2-7, with TRBD1 as a possible D gene (5 bases). The germline V and J ends were trimmed by 6 bases and 5 bases, with 17 bases remaining between them. Germline V gene data show CDR1 as PRHDT and CDR2 as FYEKMQ (reference sequence). The CDR3 is 14 residues long. The CDR3 DNA follows: TGTGCCAGCAGTTTTTCCAGGGTTGCCGACGAGCAGTACTTC. Its protein product is CASSFSRVADEQYF.

The V call is TRBV19, the J call TRBJ1-1; D perhaps matches TRBD1 (5 bases). CDR1 and CDR2 (germline): LNHDA, SQIVND (reference sequence). Trimming shortened V by 0 bases and J by 7 bases, and 15 bases separated the two germline ends. The CDR3 consists of 15 residues. DNA of the CDR3: TGTGCCAGTAGTATAGACCTAGGGGCCGGATTTGAAGCTTTCTTT. Translated: CASSIDLGAGFEAFF.

The V call is TRBV6-6, the J call TRBJ1-2; 7 bases fit TRBD1. The length of the CDR3 is 13 residues. In germline, CDR1 is MNHNY, CDR2 SVGAGI (reference sequence). The V gene end was trimmed by 7 bases and the J gene end by 1 base; junction bases not matched to a gene: 3. The CDR3 is CASTTGDNYGYTF. DNA of the CDR3: TGTGCCAGCACTACAGGGGATAACTATGGCTACACCTTC.

V gene TRBV29-1 combines with J gene TRBJ1-2, with D possibly being TRBD1 (6 bases). This CDR3 spans 12 amino acids. Germline CDR1 SQVTM, CDR2 ANQGSEA. V was cut by 7 bases and J by 8 bases, with 17 bases left in between. The CDR3 sequence is CSDRVGREGYTF. The CDR3 DNA reads as TGCAGCGACAGGGTTGGAAGGGAAGGCTACACCTTC. The whole variable domain, filled in from reference TRBV29-1 and TRBJ1-2, reads SAVISQKPSRDICQRGTSLTIQCQVDSQVTMMFWYRQQPGQSLTLIATANQGSEATYESGFVIDKFPISRPNLTFSTLTVSNMSPEDSSIYLCSDRVGREGYTFGSGTRLTVV.